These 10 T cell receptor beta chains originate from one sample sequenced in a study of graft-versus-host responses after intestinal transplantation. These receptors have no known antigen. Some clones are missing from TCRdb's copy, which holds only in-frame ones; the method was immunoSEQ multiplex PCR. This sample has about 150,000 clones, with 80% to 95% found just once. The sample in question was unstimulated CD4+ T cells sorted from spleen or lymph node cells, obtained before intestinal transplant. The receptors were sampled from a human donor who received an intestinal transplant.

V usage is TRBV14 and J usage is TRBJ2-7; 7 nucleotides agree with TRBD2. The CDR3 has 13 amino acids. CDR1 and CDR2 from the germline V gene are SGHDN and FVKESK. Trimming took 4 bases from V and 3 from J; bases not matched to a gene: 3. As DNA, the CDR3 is TGTGCCAGCAGCCGCGGGACTAACTACGAGCAGTACTTC. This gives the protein CASSRGTNYEQYF.

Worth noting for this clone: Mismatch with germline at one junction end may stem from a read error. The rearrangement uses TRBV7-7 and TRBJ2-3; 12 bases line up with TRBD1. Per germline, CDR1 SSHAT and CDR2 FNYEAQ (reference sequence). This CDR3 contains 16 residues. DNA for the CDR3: TGTGCTAGCAGCCGGTTGGGACAGGGGGCGGCAGATACGCAGTATTTT. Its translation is CASSRLGQGAADTQYF.

CDR3 residues: CASSQTRARANTEAFF. In DNA form, the CDR3 reads TGCGCCAGCAGCCAAACCCGGGCCAGAGCAAACACTGAAGCTTTCTTT. The chain is built from TRBV10-1 and TRBJ1-1; D is uncertain. The CDR3 sequence is 16 residues long. Trimming cost V 6 bases and J 2 bases, with 19 bases left between them. The germline V gene has CDR1 WNHNN and CDR2 SYGVQD (reference sequence).

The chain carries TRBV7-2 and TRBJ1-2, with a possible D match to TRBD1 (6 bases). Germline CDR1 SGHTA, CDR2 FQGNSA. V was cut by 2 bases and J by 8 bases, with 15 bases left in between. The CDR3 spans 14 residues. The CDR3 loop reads CASSLHRVGEGYTF. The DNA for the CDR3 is TGTGCCAGCAGCTTACACAGGGTTGGGGAGGGCTACACCTTC.

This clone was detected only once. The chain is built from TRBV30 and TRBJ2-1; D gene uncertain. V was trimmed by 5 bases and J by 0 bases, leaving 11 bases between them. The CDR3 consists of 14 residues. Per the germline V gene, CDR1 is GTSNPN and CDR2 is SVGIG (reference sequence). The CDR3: CAWVSSHSYNEQFF. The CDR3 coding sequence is TGTGCCTGGGTCTCTTCACACTCCTACAATGAGCAGTTCTTC.

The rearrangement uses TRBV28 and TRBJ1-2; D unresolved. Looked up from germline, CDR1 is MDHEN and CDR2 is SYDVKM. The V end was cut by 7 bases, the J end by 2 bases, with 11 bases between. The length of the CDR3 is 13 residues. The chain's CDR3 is CASISPVNYGYTF. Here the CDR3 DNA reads TGTGCCAGCATCTCCCCAGTCAACTATGGCTACACCTTC.

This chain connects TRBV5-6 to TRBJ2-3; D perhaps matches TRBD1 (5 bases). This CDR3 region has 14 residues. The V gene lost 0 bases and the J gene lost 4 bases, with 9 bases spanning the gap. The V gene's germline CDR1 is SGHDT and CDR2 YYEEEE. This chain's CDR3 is CASSLEPGSDTQYF. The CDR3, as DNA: TGTGCCAGCAGCTTGGAGCCAGGGTCAGATACGCAGTATTTT.

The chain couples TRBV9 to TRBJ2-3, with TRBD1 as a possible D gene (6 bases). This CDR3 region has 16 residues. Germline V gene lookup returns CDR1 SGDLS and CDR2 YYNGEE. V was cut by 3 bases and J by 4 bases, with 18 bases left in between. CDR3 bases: TGTGCCAGCAGCGCTACTCGGCTTAAGGGGGCAGATACGCAGTATTTT. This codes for CASSATRLKGADTQYF.

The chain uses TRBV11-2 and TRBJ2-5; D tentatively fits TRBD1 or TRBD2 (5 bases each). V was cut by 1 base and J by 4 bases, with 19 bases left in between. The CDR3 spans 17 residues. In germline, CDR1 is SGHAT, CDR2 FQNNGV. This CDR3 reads CASSLALPGATRETQYF. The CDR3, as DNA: TGTGCCAGCAGCTTAGCCCTCCCCGGGGCGACCAGAGAGACCCAGTACTTC.

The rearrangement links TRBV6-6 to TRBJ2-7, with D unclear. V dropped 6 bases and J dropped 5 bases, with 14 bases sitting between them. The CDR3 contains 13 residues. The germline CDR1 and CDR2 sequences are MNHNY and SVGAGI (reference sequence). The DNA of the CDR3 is TGTGCCAGCAGCCCCCTTCTGTTCCACGAGCAGTACTTC. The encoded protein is CASSPLLFHEQYF.